The rows below give T cell receptor beta chains drawn from one sample of a study of shared clonotypes between healthy human individuals. Repertoires were generated with immunoSEQ multiplex PCR, while TCRdb's copy carries only in-frame clones and drops some. The sample lists about 960,000 clones; around three quarters were seen once. The specimen sequenced was memory CD4+ T cells sorted from blood. These receptors were taken from a man aged 18 to 29 in good health. The CDR3 runs from the conserved cysteine through the conserved F or W.

v_gene	j_gene	CDR3aa
TRBV5-1	TRBJ1-5	CASSLDGQRNQPQHF
TRBV11-2	TRBJ1-6	CASSLEGTGVSPLHF
TRBV5-6	TRBJ1-1	CASSLGGGGAEAFF
TRBV5-4	TRBJ1-4	CASSVGQGAFEKLFF
TRBV7-2	TRBJ2-7	CASSLDRGGSYEQYF
TRBV10-3	TRBJ2-7	CAIRNGTSGYEQYF
TRBV2	TRBJ2-7	CASRDGPSFEQYF
TRBV9	TRBJ2-7	CASSVSGSYIGGEQYF
TRBV11-2	TRBJ2-7	CASSLAGPIEQYF
TRBV7-2	TRBJ2-7	CASSLSGTEAYEQYF
TRBV5-1	TRBJ2-3	CASSRAGEALDTQYF
TRBV30	TRBJ1-5	CAWSTRQTHVGQPQHF
TRBV6-6	TRBJ2-7	CASSYRRAAYEQYF
TRBV6-1	TRBJ2-7	CASSEAPGVGYEQYF
TRBV5-1	TRBJ2-7	CASGTGTGGLGQYF
TRBV28	TRBJ1-4	CASRPGGRLDEKLFF
TRBV19	TRBJ1-1	CASSAGTFTEAFF
TRBV7-2	TRBJ1-6	CASSFLRGDGPLHF
TRBV14	TRBJ2-3	CASSRQGGTGDTQYF
TRBV9	TRBJ1-1	CASSVGSGGIGNTEAFF
TRBV9	TRBJ2-3	CASSLSGGEPDTQYF
TRBV28	TRBJ1-4	CASSLSGRGISGEKLFF
TRBV15	TRBJ2-7	CATSRDPGGEYEQYF
TRBV5-5	TRBJ1-6	CASSYLSGENSPLHF
TRBV5-5	TRBJ2-7	CASSSNRDRTSGYEQYF
TRBV4-1	TRBJ2-3	CASSQEGPTLGTQYF
TRBV7-2	TRBJ2-1	CASSLDNNEQFF
TRBV5-1	TRBJ1-1	CASSLEVMYTEAFF
TRBV5-1	TRBJ1-2	CASSLDPGQLKHGYTF
TRBV21-1	TRBJ1-1	CASSSPKGRTEAFF
TRBV20-1	TRBJ2-3	CSARPARTQYF
TRBV29-1	TRBJ2-7	CSVGTSGSYEQYF
TRBV12-5	TRBJ1-5	CASGLVRGNQPQHF
TRBV5-5	TRBJ2-7	CASSFRYEQYF
TRBV28	TRBJ1-1	CASSLYRGRTEAFF